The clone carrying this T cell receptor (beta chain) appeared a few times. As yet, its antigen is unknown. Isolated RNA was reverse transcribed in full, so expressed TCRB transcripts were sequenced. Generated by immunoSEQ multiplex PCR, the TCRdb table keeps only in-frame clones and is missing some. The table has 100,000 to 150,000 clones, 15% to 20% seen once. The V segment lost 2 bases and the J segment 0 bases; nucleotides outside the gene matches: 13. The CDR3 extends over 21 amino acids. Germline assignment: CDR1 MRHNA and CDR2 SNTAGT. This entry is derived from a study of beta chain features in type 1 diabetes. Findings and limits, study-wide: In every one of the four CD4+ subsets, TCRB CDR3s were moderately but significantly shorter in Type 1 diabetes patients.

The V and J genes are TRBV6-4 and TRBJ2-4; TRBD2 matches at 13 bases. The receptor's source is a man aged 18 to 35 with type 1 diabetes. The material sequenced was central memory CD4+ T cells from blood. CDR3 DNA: TGTGCCAGCAGTGACACTACTAGCGGGGGGGTTTCACTACTAGCCAAAAACATTCAGTACTTC. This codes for CASSDTTSGGVSLLAKNIQYF.